The 7 T cell receptor beta chains in this list originate from one sample, sequenced in a study of T cell repertoires in cytomegalovirus infection. TCRdb analysed the reads with MiXCR anew, one entry per CDR3 protein. Seen here are some 940,000 distinct CDR3 sequences, around 30% observed once, and the top ten hold around an eighth. Antigens for these TCRs are unknown. Here the sequenced sample was cultured CD8+ T cells from PBMCs, taken from culture after CMV antigen stimulation. Receptor source: a human donor in good health (CMV status not recorded). Some clones in this sample may be carry-over from other donors' samples.

This clonotype has more than one count but fewer than ten. The chain recombines TRBV6-2 or TRBV6-3 with TRBJ1-5; no firm D call. Trimming shortened V by 0 bases and J by 5 bases, and 11 bases separated the two germline ends. The V gene's germline CDR1 is MNHEY and CDR2 SVGEGT. CDR3 length: 15 residues. Written as DNA, the CDR3 is TGTGCCAGCAGTTACTCGATAGCGGGCCATCAGCCCCAGCATTTT. This translates into CASSYSIAGHQPQHF.

This clonotype was seen only a few times. V is TRBV6-6 and J is TRBJ2-3; 10 bases line up with TRBD1. CDR1 is MNHNY and CDR2 is SVGAGI in the germline V gene (reference sequence). This CDR3 spans 17 amino acids. Unmatched junction bases numbered 15, after V lost 6 bases and J lost 6 bases. The chain's CDR3 is CASSLGFWGQGMDTQYF. The DNA for the CDR3 is TGTGCCAGCAGCCTTGGGTTCTGGGGACAGGGGATGGATACGCAGTATTTT.

V is TRBV20-1 and J is TRBJ1-3; TRBD1 might be the D (5 bases). V lost 3 bases and J 5 bases, leaving 8 bases between the germline ends. The CDR3 extends over 12 amino acids. Germline assignment: CDR1 DFQATT and CDR2 SNEGSKA (reference sequence). CDR3 coding DNA: TGCAGTGCTAGTGGGACTAGAAACACCATATATTTT. Its translation: CSASGTRNTIYF.

The chain employs TRBV6-8 and TRBJ2-1; TRBD2 matches 7 bases. Germline CDR1 is MNHGY and CDR2 is SAAAGT. This CDR3 has 14 residues. V lost 5 bases and J lost 7; bases outside the gene matches: 8. This chain's CDR3 is CASSPRTRRNEQFF. The CDR3 bases are TGTGCCAGCAGTCCGAGGACTAGACGGAATGAGCAGTTCTTC.

The table lists this clonotype with a few counts. The chain has TRBV10-2 and TRBJ2-2, with D perhaps given as TRBD1 or TRBD2 (5 bases each). Trimming took 10 bases from V and 4 from J, leaving 13 bases between them. The germline CDR1 and CDR2 sequences are WSHSY and SAAADI. The CDR3 totals 13 residues. DNA for the CDR3: TGCGCCACCCCGGGGCTCGGCACCGGGGAGCTGTTTTTT. Protein sequence: CATPGLGTGELFF.

This clonotype has a handful of counts. The germline gene is not matched at one end of the junction; a read error may be the cause. The chain is built from TRBV4-3 and TRBJ2-1; tentatively, D is TRBD2 (6 bases). The CDR3 extends over 14 amino acids. CDR1 and CDR2 (germline): LGHNA, YSLEER. CDR3 sequence reads: CASSQDWGVNEQFF. CDR3 nucleotides: TGCGCCAGCAGTCAAGATTGGGGGGTCAATGAGCAGTTCTTC.

This clonotype was counted only a few times. The gene calls are TRBV7-9 and TRBJ2-5; possible D gene TRBD1, 6 bases. Trimming removed 4 bases from V and 0 bases from J, with 15 bases in between. Germline assignment: CDR1 SEHNR and CDR2 FQNEAQ (reference sequence). The CDR3 contains 16 residues. The CDR3 here is CASSSTGTTNQETQYF. CDR3 bases: TGTGCCAGCAGCTCCACCGGGACAACTAACCAAGAGACCCAGTACTTC.